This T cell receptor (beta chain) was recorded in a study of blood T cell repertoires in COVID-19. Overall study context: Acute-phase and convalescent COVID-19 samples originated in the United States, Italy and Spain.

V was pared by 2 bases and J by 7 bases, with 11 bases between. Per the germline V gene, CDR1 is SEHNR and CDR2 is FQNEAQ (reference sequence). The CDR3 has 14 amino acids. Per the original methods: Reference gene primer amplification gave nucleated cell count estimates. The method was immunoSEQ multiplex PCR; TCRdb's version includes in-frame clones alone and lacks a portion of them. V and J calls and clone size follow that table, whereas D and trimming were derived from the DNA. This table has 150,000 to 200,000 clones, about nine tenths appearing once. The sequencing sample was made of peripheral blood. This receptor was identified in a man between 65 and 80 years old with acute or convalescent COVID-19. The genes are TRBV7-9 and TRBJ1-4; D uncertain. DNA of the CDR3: TGTGCCAGCAGCTTAATAGGACTGGGTGAAAAACTGTTTTTT. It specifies CASSLIGLGEKLFF.